The 14 T cell receptor beta chains in this list originate from one sample, sequenced in a study of T cell repertoires in cytomegalovirus infection. TCRdb reanalysed the reads using MiXCR and keeps one entry per CDR3 protein. This sample has about 330,000 distinct CDR3 sequences; more than 8% occur once, and the top ten carry 4.3%. Material: PBMCs. The receptor set was obtained from a human donor in good health (CMV status not recorded). Some clones in this sample may be carry-over from other donors' samples.

This clonotype was counted ten times or more. The J gene is TRBJ2-5, the V gene TRBV20-1, with TRBD2 matching over 10 bases. J gave up 6 bases and V 6 bases, and 10 bases lay outside the gene matches. There are 14 residues in the CDR3. Germline CDR1 reads DFQATT; CDR2 reads SNEGSKA (reference sequence). CDR3 DNA: TGCAGTGCCAGCCCAACTAGCGGGGAAAAGACCCAGTACTTC. Protein: CSASPTSGEKTQYF.

This clonotype was seen a few times. The J gene is TRBJ1-3, the V gene TRBV15, with unresolved D. Looked up from germline, CDR1 is LNHNV and CDR2 is YYDKDF (reference sequence). This CDR3 comprises 16 residues. V was shortened by 0 bases and J by 0 bases, with 9 bases between the two germline ends. The CDR3 DNA reads as TGTGCCACCAGCAGAGAGGACGCGAACTCTGGAAACACCATATATTTT. Translated: CATSREDANSGNTIYF.

This clonotype was found many times. The chain links TRBV5-4 to TRBJ2-3, with TRBD2 identical over 7 bases. Trimming at V came to 3 bases and at J to 2 bases, leaving 6 bases not matched to a gene. CDR3 length: 15 amino acids. The germline gives CDR1 SGHNT, CDR2 YYREEE (reference sequence). CDR3 in amino acids: CASSSRDYNTDTQYF. In DNA form, the CDR3 reads TGTGCCAGCAGCTCGCGGGACTATAACACAGATACGCAGTATTTT.

The chain employs TRBV20-1 and TRBJ2-3, with 8 positions matching TRBD2. V was pared by 2 bases and J by 3 bases, with 13 bases of the junction left unmatched. The germline V gene has CDR1 DFQATT and CDR2 SNEGSKA (reference sequence). There are 17 residues in the CDR3. CDR3 sequence (DNA): TGCAGTGCTAGATTGTCCTACGGGGGGGCAGTGACAGATACGCAGTATTTT. The encoded protein is CSARLSYGGAVTDTQYF.

A few counts support this clonotype. The chain carries TRBV4-1 and TRBJ2-7; D may be TRBD2 (6 bases). The length of the CDR3 is 15 residues. V gave up 3 bases and J gave up 7 bases, with 19 bases separating them. The germline V gene encodes CDR1 MGHRA and CDR2 YSYEKL. DNA of the CDR3: TGCGCCAGCAGCCATAAACTTAGCGGACCTACAGAGCAGTACTTC. As protein: CASSHKLSGPTEQYF.

There are many counts of this clonotype. The chain is built from TRBV7-9 and TRBJ2-1, with unresolved D. Trimming removed 7 bases at V and 5 bases at J, with 18 bases between. CDR3 length: 15 residues. Germline CDR1 and CDR2: SEHNR and FQNEAQ (reference sequence). Written as DNA, the CDR3 is TGTGCCAGCATCTCGCGAGACGTTCCCCACAATGAGCAGTTCTTC. Its translation: CASISRDVPHNEQFF.

The chain joins TRBV11-2 to TRBJ2-1, with 9 bases aligning to TRBD2. The germline V gene encodes CDR1 SGHAT and CDR2 FQNNGV. The J segment lost 9 bases and the V segment lost 5 bases, leaving 8 bases of the junction unmatched. CDR3 length: 14 amino acids. The DNA for the CDR3 is TGTGCCAGCAGCGATAGCGGGGGTACCGCTGAGCAGTTCTTC. The encoded protein is CASSDSGGTAEQFF.

This clonotype came up a few times. The V gene is TRBV12-3 or TRBV12-4, the J gene TRBJ2-1; no clear D gene. The CDR3 is 12 amino acids. V was clipped by 1 base and J by 9 bases, with 7 bases between them. This CDR3 is CASSLGGLEQFF. The DNA of the CDR3 is TGTGCCAGCAGTTTAGGGGGTCTTGAGCAGTTCTTC.

The chain uses TRBV20-1 and TRBJ2-7; possibly TRBD1 for D (5 bases). CDR3 length equals 15 residues. The V and J ends lost 7 bases and 0 bases respectively, with 19 bases between them. Germline V gives CDR1 DFQATT, CDR2 SNEGSKA (reference sequence). In DNA form, the CDR3 reads TGCAGTGGTCGCGACTGGGGCCGCAGCTCCTACGAGCAGTACTTC. It is translated as CSGRDWGRSSYEQYF.

This clonotype was found many times. The chain has TRBV7-2 and TRBJ1-1; 7 bases align to TRBD1. The CDR3 has 17 residues. The J segment lost 1 base and the V segment lost 5 bases, leaving 13 bases of the junction unmatched. The germline V gene has CDR1 SGHTA and CDR2 FQGNSA. The CDR3 is CASSMIGTAPPNTEAFF. The CDR3 DNA is TGTGCCAGCAGCATGATCGGGACAGCTCCTCCGAACACTGAAGCTTTCTTT.

This clonotype was detected a few times. The chain carries TRBV5-6 and TRBJ2-5, with TRBD2 matching 13 bases. CDR3 size: 17 residues. The trim removed 5 bases at V and 5 bases at J, leaving 12 bases unmatched. Germline V gene lookup returns CDR1 SGHDT and CDR2 YYEEEE. The DNA for the CDR3 is TGTGCCAGCAGAACGATGGGGACTAGCGGGAAGTTTGAGACCCAGTACTTC. Its protein product is CASRTMGTSGKFETQYF.

The sample holds many counts of this clonotype. The genes are TRBV6-1 and TRBJ1-5; D is uncertain. The CDR3 runs to 15 residues. V lost 4 bases and J lost 1, with 11 bases in between. The germline V gene encodes CDR1 MNHNS and CDR2 SASEGT. CDR3: CASSVYTASNQPQHF. The CDR3 bases are TGTGCCAGCAGTGTTTACACGGCGAGCAATCAGCCCCAGCATTTT.

The table lists this clonotype with many counts. The rearrangement uses TRBV5-1 and TRBJ1-1, with D hard to call. The CDR3 length is 17 residues. Trimming took 0 bases from V and 1 from J, leaving 16 bases between them. CDR1 is SGHRS and CDR2 is YFSETQ in the germline V gene. CDR3 protein: CASSLVLIGIENTEAFF. Written as DNA, the CDR3 is TGCGCCAGCAGCTTGGTTCTCATCGGGATTGAGAACACTGAAGCTTTCTTT.

This clonotype was found many times. The chain combines TRBV7-8 with TRBJ1-2; D may be TRBD1 (5 bases). V was clipped by 5 bases and J by 4 bases, with 23 bases between them. Germline CDR1 is SGHVS and CDR2 is FQNEAQ. CDR3 size: 17 residues. Here the CDR3 DNA reads TGTGCCAGCAGCCCCCAGCGGGGGGTCCTCGGTGGCTATGGCTACACCTTC. Encoded protein: CASSPQRGVLGGYGYTF.